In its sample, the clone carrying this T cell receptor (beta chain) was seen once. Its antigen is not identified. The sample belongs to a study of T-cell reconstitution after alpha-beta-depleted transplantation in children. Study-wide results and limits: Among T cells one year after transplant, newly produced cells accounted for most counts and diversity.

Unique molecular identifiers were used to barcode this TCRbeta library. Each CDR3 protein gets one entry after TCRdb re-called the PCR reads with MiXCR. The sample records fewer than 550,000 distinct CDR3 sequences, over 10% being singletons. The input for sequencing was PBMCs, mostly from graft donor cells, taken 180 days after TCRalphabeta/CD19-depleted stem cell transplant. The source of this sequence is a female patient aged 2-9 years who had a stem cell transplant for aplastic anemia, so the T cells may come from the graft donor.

The CDR3 loop reads CATSRSRGGEQYV. The CDR3 coding sequence is TGTGCCACCAGCAGATCCCGAGGGGGTGAGCAGTACGTC. This rearrangement joins TRBV15 to TRBJ2-7; TRBD1 is a possible D gene (6 bases). Germline CDR1 and CDR2: LNHNV and YYDKDF (reference sequence). The V end was cut by 2 bases, the J end by 7 bases, with 12 bases between. This CDR3 comprises 13 residues.